This T cell receptor beta chain was found in a study of shared clonotypes between healthy human individuals. Study-level points and caveats: Incompleteness in sorted-subset sequencing, despite large depth, was shown by rarefaction. Generally, estimated richness proved larger in naive subsets than it did in memory subsets.

Trimming left V 0 bases short and J 5 bases short, with 16 bases between. Per germline, CDR1 LNHNV and CDR2 YYDKDF (reference sequence). The length of the CDR3 is 16 residues. As for this clone: Antigen unknown.

Original handling: Filtering differed, since immunoSEQ gave only junction sequences and no quality scores. Here immunoSEQ multiplex PCR was the method, and the copy in TCRdb shows in-frame clones only, minus some. V and J calls and clone size come straight from that table; D and trimming were deduced from the DNA. The sample shows millions of clones, 95% of them seen only once. Sample: naive CD4+ T cells sorted from blood. Subset noted: CD45RA+ positively selected. The sequence came from a man aged 18 to 30 in good health. The rearrangement links TRBV15 to TRBJ1-2, with D possibly being TRBD1 (6 bases). In DNA, the CDR3 is TGTGCCACCAGCAGAGATGGCCCGGGGGCGAGGTATGGCTACACCTTC. This sequence encodes CATSRDGPGARYGYTF.